A single sample gave rise to the 12 T cell receptor beta chains below, sequenced in a study of cytomegalovirus exposure and HLA in healthy donors. TCRdb keeps only in-frame clones here, not all; method: immunoSEQ multiplex PCR. The sample consists of 100,000 to 150,000 clones, around nine tenths of them appearing once. The material sequenced was PBMCs. These receptors came from a young woman in good health and CMV-seronegative.

The rearrangement joins TRBV5-1 to TRBJ2-7; D is unclear. CDR1 SGHRS and CDR2 YFSETQ come from the germline V gene. This CDR3 spans 15 amino acids. Between the trimmed V and J ends, which lost 1 base and 0 bases, there was a span of 11 bases. The CDR3 DNA reads as TGCGCCAGCAGCTTGTTACAGCAGAGCTCCTACGAGCAGTACTTC. Its translation: CASSLLQQSSYEQYF.

This chain uses TRBV25-1 with TRBJ2-1; TRBD1 matches at 12 bases. The CDR3 is 15 residues long. Germline V gene sequence: CDR1 MGHDK, CDR2 SYGVNS. V was clipped by 1 base and J by 8 bases; unmatched bases: 3. CDR3 residues: CASSESGTGGYEQFF. The DNA of the CDR3 is TGTGCCAGCAGTGAATCAGGGACAGGGGGCTATGAGCAGTTCTTC.

This rearrangement joins TRBV28 to TRBJ1-4; 10 bases align to TRBD1. CDR3 size: 15 residues. Germline values: CDR1 MDHEN, CDR2 SYDVKM. The V segment lost 3 bases and the J segment 6 bases; nucleotides outside the gene matches: 4. CDR3 sequence reads: CASSFAGTGDEKLFF. In nucleotides, the CDR3 is TGTGCCAGCAGTTTTGCCGGGACAGGGGATGAAAAACTGTTTTTT.

The chain uses TRBV30 and TRBJ2-5, with D perhaps matching TRBD1 (6 bases). CDR1 GTSNPN and CDR2 SVGIG come from the germline V gene (reference sequence). CDR3 length equals 12 residues. Trimming cost V 3 bases and J 4 bases, with 9 bases left between them. The CDR3 region has the DNA TGTGCCTGGAGACTAGGGGGAGAGACCCAGTACTTC. This translates into CAWRLGGETQYF.

V gene TRBV6-5 combines with J gene TRBJ1-2; a possible D gene is TRBD1 (5 bases). The CDR3 contains 14 residues. Germline V gene lookup returns CDR1 MNHEY and CDR2 SVGAGI. The V and J ends lost 2 bases and 3 bases respectively, with 10 bases between them. This chain's CDR3 is CASSYRQSYYGYTF. CDR3 sequence (DNA): TGTGCCAGCAGTTACAGACAGTCCTACTATGGCTACACCTTC.

V gene TRBV6-7 combines with J gene TRBJ1-5, with D possibly TRBD1 on 5 matching bases. TRBV6-7 is flagged as an ORF with uncertain function. The V and J ends lost 0 bases and 3 bases respectively, with 30 bases between them. This CDR3 has 22 residues. CDR3: CASSYSKHGQGGRVDANQPQHF. The CDR3 DNA reads as TGTGCCAGCAGTTACTCGAAGCATGGGCAGGGTGGAAGGGTTGATGCCAATCAGCCCCAGCATTTT.

Comment on this clone: A junction boundary mismatches the germline segment, possibly from a read error. The chain uses TRBV14 and TRBJ2-1; 7 nucleotides align to TRBD1. The CDR3 runs 17 residues. The germline gives CDR1 SGHDN, CDR2 FVKESK. The CDR3 nucleotides are TGTGCCAGCAGCCGACGAAACGCTCAGGGGACAGCGTACCCCTTGGTCTTC. Its translation is CASSRRNAQGTAYPLVF.

The CDR3, as DNA: TGTGCCAGCAGTTTATCCAAAGCCTATGGCTACACCTTC. Encoded protein: CASSLSKAYGYTF. This chain connects TRBV27 to TRBJ1-2, with unresolved D. Germline assignment: CDR1 MNHEY and CDR2 SMNVEV (reference sequence). CDR3 length: 13 amino acids. V was trimmed by 0 bases and J by 4 bases, leaving 6 bases between them.

J is TRBJ2-3 and V is TRBV7-3; 8 nucleotides line up with TRBD1. The junction had 6 bases not matched to a gene; V was cut back by 5 bases and J by 5 bases. This CDR3 is built from 14 residues. Germline CDR1 SGHTA, CDR2 FQGTGA. The CDR3 is CASSSQGAGDTQYF. For the CDR3, the DNA is TGTGCCAGCAGCAGCCAGGGGGCTGGAGATACGCAGTATTTT.

This sequence joins TRBV5-6 and TRBJ1-1; TRBD1 aligns across 8 bases. V was clipped by 0 bases and J by 1 base; unmatched bases: 5. Germline V gives CDR1 SGHDT, CDR2 YYEEEE. The CDR3 loop spans 16 amino acids. CDR3 residues: CASSLELTGANTEAFF. The CDR3 DNA sequence: TGTGCCAGCAGCTTGGAACTGACAGGGGCGAACACTGAAGCTTTCTTT.

The chain combines TRBV19 with TRBJ1-5, with D tentatively TRBD1 (6 bases). V was cut by 5 bases and J by 4 bases, with 12 bases left in between. This CDR3 is built from 14 residues. The germline CDR1 and CDR2 sequences are LNHDA and SQIVND (reference sequence). The DNA for the CDR3 is TGTGCCAGTAGTTCCGGACAGCCTAATCAGCCCCAGCATTTT. Translated, it gives CASSSGQPNQPQHF.

The rearrangement links TRBV19 to TRBJ2-7; 7 bases agree with TRBD1. V lost 4 bases, J lost 3 bases, and 6 bases stayed unmatched. The CDR3 runs 14 residues. In germline, CDR1 is LNHDA, CDR2 SQIVND (reference sequence). The chain's CDR3 is CASSTRDSNYEQYF. For the CDR3, the DNA is TGTGCCAGTAGTACAAGGGACAGCAACTACGAGCAGTACTTC.